The 29 T cell receptor beta chains in this list originate from one sample, sequenced in a study of blood T cell repertoires in COVID-19 (dated by TCRdb to 2019 to 2021). The library was made by the immunoSEQ multiplex PCR assay. Imported from immuneACCESS, the table was reduced by TCRdb to in-frame sequences with V and J called. These copies leave out some clones; in studies compared against another copy, an unresolved V gene accounts for under half, and the cause of the remainder is not known. Within this sample are 100,000 to 120,000 clones, with under 80% of them counted one time only. The ten largest account for just under 20% of the sample. The sample consisted of peripheral blood. The receptor set was obtained from a woman aged 70-85 years with acute or convalescent COVID-19.

This clone was picked up one time. The rearrangement links TRBV5-4 to TRBJ1-1; TRBD1 aligns across 7 bases. Germline V gene sequence: CDR1 SGHNT, CDR2 YYREEE (reference sequence). The V segment lost 4 bases and the J segment 5 bases; nucleotides outside the gene matches: 5. The CDR3 consists of 13 residues. Written as DNA, the CDR3 is TGTGCCAGCAGCACGACAGGGACGACTGAAGCTTTCTTT. This codes for CASSTTGTTEAFF.

CDR3 nucleotides: TGTGCCAGCAGCCGCGACAGTACGGGGACCCAGTACTTC. Residues: CASSRDSTGTQYF. This rearrangement joins TRBV6-2 or TRBV6-3 to TRBJ2-5; weak D call: TRBD1 (5 bases). Trimming removed 6 bases from V and 7 bases from J, with 15 bases in between. This CDR3 has 13 amino acids. The germline gives CDR1 MNHEY, CDR2 SVGEGT.

J is TRBJ2-5 and V is TRBV24-1, with D possibly matching TRBD1 (6 bases). The ends were cut back, 3 bases at V and 1 base at J, with 11 bases in the middle. The length of the CDR3 is 15 residues. Germline V gene data show CDR1 as KGHDR and CDR2 as SFDVKD. CDR3 DNA sequence: TGTGCCACCAGTGATCCGCGGACAGCCCAAGAGACCCAGTACTTC. Its protein is CATSDPRTAQETQYF.

The rearrangement links TRBV5-5 to TRBJ2-2, with D possibly matching TRBD2 (6 bases). V lost 3 bases, J lost 7 bases, and 10 bases lay in between. This CDR3 spans 13 amino acids. CDR1 SGHKS and CDR2 YYEKEE come from the germline V gene (reference sequence). The CDR3 nucleotides are TGTGCCAGCAGCTCGGGAGCCCTCGGGGAGCTGTTTTTT. Translated, it gives CASSSGALGELFF. The whole variable domain, filled in from reference TRBV5-5 and TRBJ2-2, reads DAGVTQSPTHLIKTRGQQVTLRCSPISGHKSVSWYQQVLGQGPQFIFQYYEKEERGRGNFPDRFSARQFPNYSSELNVNALLLGDSALYLCASSSGALGELFFGEGSRLTVL.

The V call is TRBV7-9, the J call TRBJ2-7, with 14 bases identical to TRBD2. Germline trimming cut 5 bases from V and 0 bases from J; bases unmatched to any gene: 6. The CDR3 is made up of 17 amino acids. CDR1 SEHNR and CDR2 FQNEAQ come from the germline V gene (reference sequence). The CDR3 protein is CASSPGLAGDHSYEQYF. For the CDR3, the DNA is TGTGCCAGCAGCCCGGGACTAGCGGGGGATCACTCCTACGAGCAGTACTTC.

This clone occurred once. This specimen includes other DNA sequences encoding the same CDR3. The chain joins TRBV5-1 to TRBJ1-4, with D perhaps matching TRBD1 (6 bases). The germline V gene has CDR1 SGHRS and CDR2 YFSETQ. The length of the CDR3 is 14 residues. V lost 0 bases to trimming and J lost 7 bases, with 10 bases between them. CDR3 region: CASSLEGGSEKLFF. CDR3 nucleotide sequence: TGCGCCAGCAGCTTGGAAGGGGGAAGTGAAAAACTGTTTTTT.

In this sample, this clone turned up a few times. The chain couples TRBV30 to TRBJ1-5; 8 nucleotides agree with TRBD1. With 5 bases clipped from V and 4 bases from J, the junction kept 4 bases outside the gene matches. CDR1 is GTSNPN and CDR2 is SVGIG in the germline V gene (reference sequence). The CDR3 consists of 13 residues. The CDR3 DNA sequence: TGTGCCTGGGCCGGGACAGGTAATCAGCCCCAGCATTTT. Residues: CAWAGTGNQPQHF.

The chain employs TRBV28 and TRBJ1-6; D might be TRBD1 (6 bases). This CDR3 comprises 17 residues. The germline V and J ends were trimmed by 3 bases and 9 bases, with 21 bases remaining between them. CDR1 and CDR2 (germline): MDHEN, SYDVKM. The CDR3 reads CASSLGGGGPRGSPLHF. Here the CDR3 DNA reads TGTGCCAGCAGTTTGGGAGGGGGGGGGCCCCGAGGTTCACCCCTCCACTTT.

The V call is TRBV19, the J call TRBJ1-5; 10 bases fit TRBD1. The germline V gene has CDR1 LNHDA and CDR2 SQIVND (reference sequence). With 7 bases clipped from V and 3 bases from J, the junction kept 9 bases outside the gene matches. The CDR3 runs to 16 residues. The CDR3 protein is CASTFRGQGVNQPQHF. The CDR3 coding sequence is TGTGCCAGTACTTTCCGTGGACAGGGGGTCAATCAGCCCCAGCATTTT.

J is TRBJ2-2 and V is TRBV5-4; tentatively, D is TRBD2 (5 bases). This CDR3 has 17 amino acids. Germline CDR1 and CDR2: SGHNT and YYREEE (reference sequence). V was trimmed by 5 bases and J by 0 bases, leaving 17 bases between them. The chain's CDR3 is CASRGSGSPSNTGELFF. The CDR3 DNA reads as TGTGCCAGCAGAGGGTCGGGATCGCCCTCGAACACCGGGGAGCTGTTTTTT.

V and J are TRBV27 and TRBJ1-1, with no clear D. This CDR3 has 13 amino acids. The V end lost 6 bases, the J end lost 3 bases, and 11 bases lay between the germline ends. The germline V gene encodes CDR1 MNHEY and CDR2 SMNVEV (reference sequence). In nucleotides, the CDR3 is TGTGCCAGCAGCCAAGGGAGACACACTGAAGCTTTCTTT. It specifies CASSQGRHTEAFF.

This chain connects TRBV5-1 to TRBJ2-1; 8 nucleotides line up with TRBD2. The CDR3 is 15 amino acids. The ends lost 1 base at V and 6 bases at J; junction bases unmatched: 6. CDR1 is SGHRS and CDR2 is YFSETQ in the germline V gene. The chain's CDR3 is CASSLSAGGLNEQFF. CDR3 DNA: TGCGCCAGCAGCTTGTCTGCGGGGGGTCTCAATGAGCAGTTCTTC.

V and J are TRBV28 and TRBJ2-3; TRBD2 matches at 11 bases. This CDR3 has 17 amino acids. Germline V gene sequence: CDR1 MDHEN, CDR2 SYDVKM. After removal of 1 base from V and 6 bases from J, the junction contained 9 bases not matched to a gene. CDR3: CASSLYTSGGPSDTQYF. CDR3 DNA: TGTGCCAGCAGTTTATACACTAGCGGGGGCCCCTCGGATACGCAGTATTTT.

DNA of the CDR3: TGTGCCAGTAGTTTCGTGGTTAGCACTGAAGCTTTCTTT. Protein product: CASSFVVSTEAFF. V is TRBV19 and J is TRBJ1-1; the D is unclear. V was cut by 5 bases and J by 4 bases, with 11 bases left in between. This CDR3 has 13 residues. Germline loops: CDR1 LNHDA, CDR2 SQIVND (reference sequence).

This rearrangement joins TRBV30 to TRBJ1-1; TRBD1 is a possible D gene (5 bases). Germline V gives CDR1 GTSNPN, CDR2 SVGIG (reference sequence). V lost 4 bases to trimming and J lost 1 base, with 10 bases between them. The CDR3 sequence is 13 residues long. CDR3 in DNA: TGTGCCTGGAAACAGGACCCGAACACTGAAGCTTTCTTT. This translates into CAWKQDPNTEAFF.

V and J are TRBV6-6 and TRBJ1-1; no firm D call. V was shortened by 0 bases and J by 6 bases, with 11 bases between the two germline ends. The V gene's germline CDR1 is MNHNY and CDR2 SVGAGI (reference sequence). The CDR3 extends over 14 amino acids. Written as DNA, the CDR3 is TGTGCCAGCAGTTACTCACAGAACCTACCTGAAGCTTTCTTT. Protein: CASSYSQNLPEAFF.

This chain joins TRBV7-9 and TRBJ2-7; D may be TRBD2 (5 bases). Between the trimmed V and J ends, which lost 3 bases and 7 bases, there was a span of 16 bases. Germline CDR1 SEHNR, CDR2 FQNEAQ (reference sequence). The CDR3 consists of 14 residues. CDR3 bases: TGTGCCAGCAGCTTGCAGGCCGTAACGGGGGAGCAGTACTTC. Its translation is CASSLQAVTGEQYF.

In this sample, this clone turned up a few times. The chain has TRBV6-5 and TRBJ2-3, with 9 bases lining up with TRBD2. This CDR3 contains 15 residues. The germline CDR1 and CDR2 sequences are MNHEY and SVGAGI. V lost 5 bases to trimming and J lost 3 bases; unmatched junction nucleotides: 6. The CDR3 DNA is TGTGCCAGCAGTACCACTAGCGGGCGGACAGATACGCAGTATTTT. Translating gives CASSTTSGRTDTQYF.

This clone was observed a few times. CDR3 in DNA: TGTGCCAGCAGCCCCCTCAGACAAGAGACCCAGTACTTC. It codes for CASSPLRQETQYF. V is TRBV7-8 and J is TRBJ2-5; D remains unclear. Germline V gene sequence: CDR1 SGHVS, CDR2 FQNEAQ. The CDR3 has 13 residues. Trimming removed 5 bases from V and 2 bases from J, with 9 bases in between.

This clone was found once. V is TRBV13 and J is TRBJ2-2; perhaps TRBD1 as D (5 bases). CDR3 length equals 16 residues. V was cut by 5 bases and J by 6 bases, with 19 bases left in between. The germline gives CDR1 PRHDT, CDR2 FYEKMQ (reference sequence). In DNA form, the CDR3 reads TGTGCCAGCAGCAAGAGGCGACCAGGGAATCCCGGGGAGCTGTTTTTT. Protein: CASSKRRPGNPGELFF.

This chain uses TRBV12-2 with TRBJ1-1; no check of the table's D call, TRBD1, against the DNA was made. TRBV12-2 is tagged as a pseudogene. The CDR3 covers 22 residues. CDR3 nucleotides: TGTGCAAGTCGCACCAGCAAGTATCAAAAACAGGGGGGAGAATGTTTGTACACTGAAGCTTTCTTT. Protein: CASRTSKYQKQGGECLYTEAFF.

The chain is built from TRBV3-1 (or the pseudogene TRBV3-2) and TRBJ1-2, with 8 bases lining up with TRBD1. This CDR3 contains 17 residues. V shed 5 bases and J 1 base; nucleotides not matched to a gene: 12. Germline CDR1 reads LGHDT; CDR2 reads YNNKEL (reference sequence). CDR3 loop: CASSTTLPGGRNYGYTF. CDR3 in DNA: TGTGCCAGCAGCACCACCCTGCCAGGGGGCCGTAACTATGGCTACACCTTC.

This clone was seen only once. The chain uses TRBV5-3 and TRBJ1-4; 8 bases align to TRBD1. TRBV5-3 is labeled an ORF, and its function is uncertain. Trimming removed 4 bases from V and 8 bases from J; junction bases left unmatched: 7. The CDR3 extends over 14 amino acids. The CDR3 DNA reads TGTGCCAGAAGCAAGGACAGGGTTGGGGAAAAACTGTTTTTT. Translating it yields CARSKDRVGEKLFF.

This chain links TRBV6-6 with TRBJ1-5; D remains unclear. The CDR3 runs to 16 residues. Germline assignment: CDR1 MNHNY and CDR2 SVGAGI (reference sequence). The V and J ends lost 2 bases and 2 bases respectively, with 13 bases between them. The CDR3 sequence: CASSYPSHEGNQPQHF. Written as DNA, the CDR3 is TGTGCCAGCAGTTACCCGTCCCATGAGGGCAATCAGCCCCAGCATTTT.

The chain couples TRBV7-8 to TRBJ1-3; D is ambiguous. The CDR3 is 16 amino acids. Germline V gene lookup returns CDR1 SGHVS and CDR2 FQNEAQ. Trimming removed 1 base from V and 0 bases from J, with 10 bases in between. The CDR3 bases are TGTGCCAGCAGCTTAGATCCAGGCACCTCTGGAAACACCATATATTTT. Protein: CASSLDPGTSGNTIYF.

The rearrangement joins TRBV5-1 to TRBJ2-5; D remains ambiguous. The V gene lost 1 base and the J gene lost 5 bases, with 9 bases spanning the gap. This CDR3 contains 13 residues. Looked up from germline, CDR1 is SGHRS and CDR2 is YFSETQ. DNA for the CDR3: TGCGCCAGCAGCTTGACATCCCCCGAGACCCAGTACTTC. The encoded protein is CASSLTSPETQYF.

The chain links TRBV14 to TRBJ1-1; D uncertain. The CDR3 spans 13 residues. Germline V gene sequence: CDR1 SGHDN, CDR2 FVKESK. Trimming pared 6 bases from V and 4 bases from J, leaving 12 bases between. CDR3 in DNA: TGTGCCAGCAGACACGCCAGCGGCACTGAAGCTTTCTTT. Protein sequence: CASRHASGTEAFF.

The chain couples TRBV7-6 to TRBJ2-3; 11 nucleotides line up with TRBD2. The ends lost 0 bases at V and 4 bases at J; junction bases unmatched: 6. There are 17 residues in the CDR3. Germline V gene data show CDR1 as SGHVS and CDR2 as FNYEAQ. As DNA, the CDR3 is TGTGCCAGCAGCTTAGCGTCGGCTAGCGGGGGGCCAGATACGCAGTATTTT. Protein sequence: CASSLASASGGPDTQYF.

This chain links TRBV14 with TRBJ2-2, with D perhaps matching TRBD2 (6 bases). V was trimmed by 0 bases and J by 7 bases, leaving 12 bases between them. Per germline, CDR1 SGHDN and CDR2 FVKESK. This CDR3 spans 15 amino acids. The chain's CDR3 is CASSQDLTRVGELFF. As DNA, the CDR3 is TGTGCCAGCAGCCAAGATCTGACTAGGGTCGGGGAGCTGTTTTTT.